The clone carrying this TCR beta chain turned up a few times. This CDR3 has 14 residues. V shed 0 bases and J shed 1 base, with 6 bases lying between them. Germline V gives CDR1 MGHRA, CDR2 YSYEKL. The data derive from a study of Graves' ophthalmopathy and Graves' hyperthyroidism. From RNA, the CDR3 regions of TCR beta chains were amplified and sequenced. HTBI-primed first-round RT-PCR preceded second-round multiplex PCR. Each CDR3 protein is one row after TCRdb ran MiXCR on the multiplex PCR reads. The sample consists of about 1.2 million distinct CDR3 sequences, about 38% of them appearing once. The V gene is TRBV4-1, the J gene TRBJ1-1; D gene unclear. Sequencing used peripheral blood or thyroid tissue (not recorded which). This receptor was obtained from an adult man with Graves' hyperthyroidism. CDR3: CASSQDKGNTEAFF. The CDR3 DNA follows: TGCGCCAGCAGCCAAGATAAGGGGAACACTGAAGCTTTCTTT.